Sequencing of this T cell receptor beta chain was carried out in a study of response to subunit inactivated influenza vaccine. General observations from the study: Seasonal influenza vaccination, on each occasion, was suggested by the authors to recruit few new T cells.

The length of the CDR3 is 14 residues. In germline, CDR1 is MNHEY, CDR2 SVGAGI. The V gene lost 0 bases and the J gene lost 6 bases, with 9 bases spanning the gap. TCRdb independently ran MiXCR on the RT-PCR reads; one entry per CDR3 protein. Found here are a few hundred thousand distinct CDR3 sequences, approximately 9.9% of them singletons; the top ten hold more than 10%. On this clonotype: Its target is not known.

The receptor comes from a middle-aged man who received an inactivated influenza vaccine. Sequencing was performed on PBMCs from blood, taken 45 days after vaccination. The chain joins TRBV6-5 to TRBJ1-5; D not resolved. The CDR3 region is CASSYSAGFQPQHF. The CDR3 DNA reads TGTGCCAGCAGTTACTCGGCCGGATTTCAGCCCCAGCATTTT.